This TCR beta chain is from a study of long-term antiretroviral therapy in people with HIV (dated by TCRdb to between 2021 and 2022). For context, the study as a whole: The earliest samples were collected roughly a decade before the 2015 WHO recommendation for immediate ART, at a time when ART was usually postponed until CD4 counts fell. About 35% of the 30 participants with HIV were female. A retrospective serial study tested whether ART initiation and durable HIV suppression were associated with changes in peripheral blood TRB repertoire composition and diversity. Test extractions of a monoclonal T-cell line alongside a few dozen polyclonal samples showed no cross-contamination during QIAcube processing. A total of about 190 cryopreserved PBMC samples were contributed to the cohort by 30 adults with confirmed HIV infection, with samples collected serially over a mean of approximately six years (range 1-12).

The immunoSEQ hsTCRB v3.0 assay was used at survey level resolution to sequence the TRB variable region. The target sequencing depth for TRB was about 40,000-55,000 T-cell genomes per sample. An Illumina MiSeq with a v3 150-cycle kit was used to sequence the pooled TRB libraries. Processing in the source paper ran as follows. Repertoire analysis was performed in R inside a reproducible Nextflow workflow that covered QC, data transformation and analysis. LymphoSeq2, an R package for exploring AIRR-Seq data, was used to implement custom analyses. A few samples yielding fewer than 5000 total TRB sequences were excluded, leaving around 190 analyzed HIV repertoires. Of the 188 retained HIV repertoires, about 60 were collected before and around 130 after ART initiation. Repertoires were downsampled to 5000 TRB nucleotide sequences, with summary statistics averaged over 100 downsampling iterations. The analysis kept only TRB sequences whose CDR3 regions were at least seven amino acids long. Diversity was assessed using a clonality score derived from Shannon entropy and using the Gini coefficient. In repertoire networks, the top 5000 CDR3 amino acid sequences were linked whenever an edit distance of one separated two sequences. GLIPH2 predicted antigen specificity groups and MHC restriction for TRB CDR3 amino acid sequences. CDR3 amino acid sequences were matched against VDJdb and McPAS-TCR to flag known CMV, EBV, HIV or tissue antigen associations. Pre-ART, post-ART and control groups were compared with Wilcoxon signed-rank tests and Holm-Bonferroni correction. TCRdb's version of the immuneACCESS table is confined to in-frame rearrangements and falls short of the full clone set. An unresolved V gene accounts for under half of the shortfall where checked; the remainder is of unknown origin. D and trimming come from the DNA, and the V and J calls and clone size come from that table. This sample has roughly 22,000 clones in its table, and 84% of those were observed once. The top ten clones comprise about 2.3% of the sample.

Concerning this clone: The target of this receptor is not known. Per-nucleotide qualities are absent, and no much larger clonotype sits a single base away.

CDR1 and CDR2, per the germline V gene, are SNHLY and FYNNEI. The CDR3 spans 16 residues, from the cysteine through the phenylalanine. The read is trimmed to its CDR3 DNA, 48 bases read in frame from base 1. Germline trimming amounts to 5 bases on V and 2 bases on J, with 10 as the count of junction bases outside the gene matches. Overall study outcomes, separate from this receptor: Unsorted PBMC were profiled instead of sorted CD4+ and CD8+ T cells because pre-ART samples had limited cell numbers. Compared with controls, HIV repertoires had narrower CDR3 length ranges, and the network structure pointed to an antigen-experienced repertoire that shifted only slightly toward naive after ART. At every time point, the repertoire was dominated by expanded TRB clones first identified before ART initiation, although this dominance fluctuated and, in many PLHIV, declined after ART. Samples dated from the mid-2000s to the late 2010s, and the ART regimens used may be less effective than current ones. Starting ART was linked to a significant rise in TRB diversity, yet even after long-term ART the diversity remained significantly lower than in transplant donor controls. Because PBMC availability was limited, only the TCR beta chain was sequenced, with no alpha chain pairing. Inferences about post-ART repertoire changes were limited because no data were available on ART adherence, viral resistance or therapy changes.

To be included, a participant needed at least one PBMC sample from before ART initiation plus at least two post-ART samples. All participants with HIV were treated in the United States of America. Cryopreserved samples of 1-10 million PBMC were thawed and washed before DNA extraction. At the time of the earliest PBMC sample for each participant with HIV, ages ranged from roughly 23 to 60 years. Each participant contributed PBMC samples from 1-4 timepoints before ART initiation and 2-8 timepoints after ART initiation, with a median of 7 samples. For every participant, serial HIV viral load, CD4+ T-cell count, ART history and demographic data were obtained. A Qiagen kit on a QIAcube was used to extract genomic DNA from unsorted PBMC, with samples processed in batches of 12.

This TCR was sampled from a man between 50 and 59 years old with HIV. The chain employs TRBV2 and TRBJ2-3; 7 central bases correspond to TRBD1. The sample was unsorted PBMCs, taken 3 years after starting antiretroviral therapy. The nucleotides are TGTGCCAGCAGTCTTCTAAGGGACAGTTTCACAGATACGCAGTATTTT. Its translation is CASSLLRDSFTDTQYF.